This note documents a single T cell receptor beta chain sequence. As yet, its antigen is unknown. This sample was included in a study of OX40 agonist ivuxolimab in advanced cancers. The wider study: The treatment was a fully human IgG2 OX40 agonist, ivuxolimab. General study results and limits: At doses 0.1 to 3.0 mg/kg, CD4+ and CD8+ clones expanded. Expanded peripheral T-cell antigen specificity went undetermined.

V gave up 3 bases and J gave up 6 bases; unmatched junction bases: 6. The germline gives CDR1 SGHTA, CDR2 FQGNSA. The length of the CDR3 is 17 residues. Profiled with immunoSEQ multiplex PCR; TCRdb holds only in-frame clones, not every one. This table holds tens of thousands of clones, 70% to 90% found once. The clonotype originates from an adult with an advanced solid tumor such as melanoma, head and neck, liver or kidney cancer. The starting material was CD4+ or CD8+ T cells sorted from blood, obtained in a trial of the OX40 agonist ivuxolimab. This sequence joins TRBV7-2 and TRBJ2-2; 14 bases align to TRBD2. CDR3 loop: CASSFGTSGSWAGELFF. In DNA, the CDR3 is TGTGCCAGCAGCTTCGGGACTAGCGGGAGCTGGGCCGGGGAGCTGTTTTTT.